This T cell receptor beta chain was recorded in a study of blood T cells in healthy people across ages. This clonotype was observed at least ten times. Then a second PCR, running roughly 7 to 11 cycles, was carried out with a sample-barcoded 5' primer and a J-beta primer mix. Each cDNA was tagged by a template-switch adaptor containing 12 random nucleotides. Each CDR3 protein is one row after TCRdb ran MiXCR on the 5' RACE reads. The data contain 790,000 or so distinct CDR3 sequences, roughly three fifths of them seen just once; the ten biggest clones take up roughly 24%. The CDR3 length is 11 residues. V lost 6 bases and J lost 4, with 5 bases in between. Per sample, at least 5.5 micrograms of total RNA were extracted.

The sample was blood. The V and J genes are TRBV12-3 or TRBV12-4 and TRBJ2-3; D call uncertain. This sequence originates from a man in his forties in good health. In DNA, the CDR3 is TGTGCCAGCAGCTTGTCAGATACGCAGTATTTT. Its protein product is CASSLSDTQYF.